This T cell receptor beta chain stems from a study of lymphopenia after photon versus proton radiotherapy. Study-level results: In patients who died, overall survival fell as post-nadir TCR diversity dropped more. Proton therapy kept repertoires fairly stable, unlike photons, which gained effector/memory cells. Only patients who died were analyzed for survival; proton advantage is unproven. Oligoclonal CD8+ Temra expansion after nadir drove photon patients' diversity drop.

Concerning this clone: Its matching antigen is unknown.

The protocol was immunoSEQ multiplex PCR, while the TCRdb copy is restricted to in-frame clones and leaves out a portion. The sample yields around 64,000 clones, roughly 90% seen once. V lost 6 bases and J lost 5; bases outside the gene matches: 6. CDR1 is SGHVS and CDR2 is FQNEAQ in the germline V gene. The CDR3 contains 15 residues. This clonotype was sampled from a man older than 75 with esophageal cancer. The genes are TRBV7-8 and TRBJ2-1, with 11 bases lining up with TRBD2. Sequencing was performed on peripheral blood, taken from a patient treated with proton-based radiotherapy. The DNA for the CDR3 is TGTGCCAGCAGAAAGGGACTAGCGGTAAACAATGAGCAGTTCTTC. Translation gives CASRKGLAVNNEQFF.